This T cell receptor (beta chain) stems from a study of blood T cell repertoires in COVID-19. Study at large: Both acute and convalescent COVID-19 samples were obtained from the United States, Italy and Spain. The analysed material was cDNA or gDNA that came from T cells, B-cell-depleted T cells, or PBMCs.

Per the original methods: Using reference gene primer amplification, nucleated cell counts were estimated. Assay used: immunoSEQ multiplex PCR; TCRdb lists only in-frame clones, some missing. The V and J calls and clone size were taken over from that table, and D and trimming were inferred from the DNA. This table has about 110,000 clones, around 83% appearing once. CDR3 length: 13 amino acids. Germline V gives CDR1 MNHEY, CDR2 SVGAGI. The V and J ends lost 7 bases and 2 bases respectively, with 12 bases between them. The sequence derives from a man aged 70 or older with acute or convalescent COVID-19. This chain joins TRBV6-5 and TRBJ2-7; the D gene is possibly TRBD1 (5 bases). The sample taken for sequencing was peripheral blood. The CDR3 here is CASTKTATYEQYF. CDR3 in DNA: TGTGCCAGCACCAAGACAGCAACCTACGAGCAGTACTTC.